One sample yielded the 10 T cell receptor beta chains listed below, sequenced in a study of shared T cell receptors in the human thymus. The method was immunoSEQ multiplex PCR; TCRdb's version includes in-frame clones alone and lacks a portion of them. The profile shows hundreds of thousands of clones, over 75% of them singletons. The same data also went into a second study, on human thymus T cells.

The specimen was thymocytes. These receptors were collected from a boy under two years old with a congenital heart defect.

CDR3: CSALRTEQYF. The CDR3 DNA sequence: TGCAGTGCCCTTAGAACGGAGCAGTACTTC. The V and J genes are TRBV20-1 and TRBJ2-7, with D unresolved. Trimming removed 6 bases at V and 7 bases at J, with 10 bases between. This CDR3 has 10 amino acids. Germline lookup yields CDR1 DFQATT and CDR2 SNEGSKA (reference sequence).

The chain uses TRBV27 and TRBJ2-1; 7 positions match TRBD2. Germline V lookup: CDR1 MNHEY, CDR2 SMNVEV (reference sequence). J was trimmed by 5 bases and V by 6 bases; bases with no gene match: 10. There are 15 residues in the CDR3. CDR3 DNA: TGTGCCAGCAGCCAGACGGGACTAAGTAACAATGAGCAGTTCTTC. Its protein product is CASSQTGLSNNEQFF.

The chain links TRBV5-6 to TRBJ2-5, with 7 bases that match TRBD1. V shed 4 bases, J shed 1 base, and the junction held 1 base outside the gene matches. Germline V lookup: CDR1 SGHDT, CDR2 YYEEEE. This CDR3 has 13 residues. As DNA, the CDR3 is TGTGCCAGCAGCAGGGACAGCCAAGAGACCCAGTACTTC. Translation: CASSRDSQETQYF.

The chain uses TRBV7-3 and TRBJ2-2; TRBD2 is a possible D gene (6 bases). V lost 5 bases and J 7 bases, leaving 11 bases between the germline ends. This CDR3 is built from 13 residues. CDR1 SGHTA and CDR2 FQGTGA come from the germline V gene. The DNA for the CDR3 is TGTGCCAGCAGCCCCGGGGGAATCGGGGAGCTGTTTTTT. As protein: CASSPGGIGELFF.

This chain uses TRBV7-2 with TRBJ1-3, with D maybe TRBD1 (6 bases). Germline V gene lookup returns CDR1 SGHTA and CDR2 FQGNSA. Trimming left V 5 bases short and J 2 bases short, with 13 bases between. The CDR3 runs 15 residues. Here the CDR3 DNA reads TGTGCCAGCAGCCCGGGGGGGGGCCCTGGAAACACCATATATTTT. This gives the protein CASSPGGGPGNTIYF.

V usage is TRBV19 and J usage is TRBJ2-7; D is perhaps TRBD2 (6 bases). CDR1 is LNHDA, CDR2 SQIVND, per germline (reference sequence). This CDR3 is 17 amino acids long. Trimming removed 1 base from V and 2 bases from J, with 18 bases in between. The CDR3: CASSIAHGRGEPYEQYF. The DNA of the CDR3 is TGTGCCAGTAGTATAGCCCACGGGAGAGGGGAACCCTACGAGCAGTACTTC.

The rearrangement links TRBV4-2 to TRBJ1-5; tentative D call: TRBD1 (5 bases). Per the germline V gene, CDR1 is LGHNA and CDR2 is YNFKEQ. The CDR3 is 16 residues long. V was clipped by 1 base and J by 3 bases, with 13 bases between them. The CDR3 sequence is CASSQVPQDLNQPQHF. CDR3 in DNA: TGTGCCAGCAGCCAAGTACCACAGGACCTCAATCAGCCCCAGCATTTT.

The chain combines TRBV5-1 with TRBJ2-5, with D unresolved. Per the germline V gene, CDR1 is SGHRS and CDR2 is YFSETQ. CDR3 length: 13 residues. The V end was cut by 4 bases, the J end by 5 bases, with 12 bases between. CDR3 sequence (DNA): TGCGCCAGCAGCCTAGACCCCGGGGAGACCCAGTACTTC. Translation gives CASSLDPGETQYF.

V gene TRBV15 combines with J gene TRBJ2-4; no firm D call. CDR1 and CDR2 (germline): LNHNV, YYDKDF (reference sequence). Trimming cost V 5 bases and J 1 base, with 12 bases left between them. The CDR3 runs 15 residues. The CDR3 bases are TGTGCCACCAGCCCTTCTATGAGGGCCAAAAACATTCAGTACTTC. Protein sequence: CATSPSMRAKNIQYF.

This rearrangement joins TRBV4-1 to TRBJ2-7; 8 bases match TRBD1. The CDR3 extends over 18 amino acids. J gave up 4 bases and V 1 base, and 15 bases lay outside the gene matches. Germline CDR1 is MGHRA and CDR2 is YSYEKL. The CDR3 protein is CASSQAAPEGQAKYEQYF. As DNA, the CDR3 is TGCGCCAGCAGCCAAGCCGCCCCGGAGGGACAGGCTAAATACGAGCAGTACTTC.